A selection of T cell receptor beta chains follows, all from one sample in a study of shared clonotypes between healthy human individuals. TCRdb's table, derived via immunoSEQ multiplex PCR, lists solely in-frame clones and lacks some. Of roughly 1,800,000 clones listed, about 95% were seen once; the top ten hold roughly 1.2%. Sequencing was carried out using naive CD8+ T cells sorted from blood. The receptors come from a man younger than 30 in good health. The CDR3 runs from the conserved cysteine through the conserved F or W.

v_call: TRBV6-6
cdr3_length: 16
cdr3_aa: CASTNGLGLSTDTQYF

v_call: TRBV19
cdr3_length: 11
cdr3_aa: CASSGVDSQYF

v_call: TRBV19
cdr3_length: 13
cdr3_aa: CASSIVDRGEQFF

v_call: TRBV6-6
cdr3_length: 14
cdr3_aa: CASTWSLATGELFF

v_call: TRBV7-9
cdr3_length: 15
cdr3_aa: CASSPLRSGANVLTF

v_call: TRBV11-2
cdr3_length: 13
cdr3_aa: CASAGGLNQPQHF

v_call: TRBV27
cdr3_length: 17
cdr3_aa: CASSPISRRDPNTEAFF

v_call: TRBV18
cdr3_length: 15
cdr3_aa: CASSPGASSQIKAFF

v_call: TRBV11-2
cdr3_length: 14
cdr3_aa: CASSLVGAQETQYF

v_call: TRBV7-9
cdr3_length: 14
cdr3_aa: CASSPGDSPNTQYF

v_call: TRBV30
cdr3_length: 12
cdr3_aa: CALTGDSYEQYF

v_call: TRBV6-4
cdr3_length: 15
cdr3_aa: CASRAGQQEADTQYF

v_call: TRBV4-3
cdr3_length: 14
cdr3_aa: CASSPLLWGSPLHF

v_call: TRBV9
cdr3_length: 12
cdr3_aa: CASGSVAYGYTF

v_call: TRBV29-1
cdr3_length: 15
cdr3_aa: CSVGTPGQGSYEQYF

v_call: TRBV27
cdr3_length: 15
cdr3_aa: CASSSLVGYDRGYTF

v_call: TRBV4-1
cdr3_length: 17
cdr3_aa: CASSQDGRGGSYNEQFF

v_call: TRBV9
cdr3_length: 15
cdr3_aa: CASSAQGAFQETQYF

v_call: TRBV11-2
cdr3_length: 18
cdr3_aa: CASSLGIAGGGNTDTQYF

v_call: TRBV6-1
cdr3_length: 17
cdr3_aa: CASSERAWQGADEKLFF

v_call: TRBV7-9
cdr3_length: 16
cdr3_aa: CASSLDPRGGSYEQYF

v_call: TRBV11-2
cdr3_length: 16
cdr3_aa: CASTWGQGGPSYEQYF

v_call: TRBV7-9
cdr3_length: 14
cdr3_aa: CASSFGQGNTEAFF

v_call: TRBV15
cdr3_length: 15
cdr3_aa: CATSRDPGVVSPLHF

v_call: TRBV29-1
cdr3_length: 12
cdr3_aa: CSVEVTGEKLFF

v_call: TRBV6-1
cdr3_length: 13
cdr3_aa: CASSDNPSYEQYF

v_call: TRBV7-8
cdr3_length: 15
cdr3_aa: CASSLRGGFNEKLFF

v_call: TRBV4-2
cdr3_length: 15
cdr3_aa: CASSQVTEGGDTIYF

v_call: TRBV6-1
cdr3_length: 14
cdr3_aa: CASSEYLLNTEAFF

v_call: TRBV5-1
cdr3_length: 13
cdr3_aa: CASIALNTGELFF

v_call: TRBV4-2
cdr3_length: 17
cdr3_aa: CASSQESGRFVNQPQHF

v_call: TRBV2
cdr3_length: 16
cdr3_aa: CASSEDRMEGAYEQYF

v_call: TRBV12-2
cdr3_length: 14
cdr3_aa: CASRGTGLQETQYF

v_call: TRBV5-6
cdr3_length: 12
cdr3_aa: CASSWGSGELFF

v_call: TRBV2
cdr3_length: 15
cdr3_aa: CASSGSGSVLYGYTF

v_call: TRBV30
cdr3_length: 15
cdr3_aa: CAWSGLAGGTYEQYF

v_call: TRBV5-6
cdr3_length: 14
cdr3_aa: CASSPEMNRHEQFF